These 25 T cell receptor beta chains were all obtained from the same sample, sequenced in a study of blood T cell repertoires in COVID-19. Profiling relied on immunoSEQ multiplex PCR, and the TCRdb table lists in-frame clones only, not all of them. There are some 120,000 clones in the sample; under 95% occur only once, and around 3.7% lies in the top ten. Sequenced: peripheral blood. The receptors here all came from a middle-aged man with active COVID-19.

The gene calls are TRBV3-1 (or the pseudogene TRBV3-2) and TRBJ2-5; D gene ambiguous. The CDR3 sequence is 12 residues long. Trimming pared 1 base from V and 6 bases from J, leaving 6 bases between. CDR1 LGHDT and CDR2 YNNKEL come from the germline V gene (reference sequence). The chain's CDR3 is CASSQVFQTQYF. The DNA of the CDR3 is TGTGCCAGCAGCCAAGTCTTTCAGACCCAGTACTTC.

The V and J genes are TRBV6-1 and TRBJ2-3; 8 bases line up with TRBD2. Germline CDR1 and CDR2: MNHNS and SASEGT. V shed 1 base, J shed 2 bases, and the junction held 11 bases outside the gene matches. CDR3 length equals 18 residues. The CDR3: CASSEDPFAGGVTDTQYF. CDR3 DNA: TGTGCCAGCAGTGAAGACCCTTTTGCGGGGGGCGTCACAGATACGCAGTATTTT.

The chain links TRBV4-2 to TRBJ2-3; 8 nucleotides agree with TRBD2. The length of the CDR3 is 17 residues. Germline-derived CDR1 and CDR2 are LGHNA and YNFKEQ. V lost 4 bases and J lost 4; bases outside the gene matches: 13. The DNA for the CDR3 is TGTGCCAGCAGCCGGGGGAACGGGAGGGCCGGGGCAGATACGCAGTATTTT. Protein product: CASSRGNGRAGADTQYF.

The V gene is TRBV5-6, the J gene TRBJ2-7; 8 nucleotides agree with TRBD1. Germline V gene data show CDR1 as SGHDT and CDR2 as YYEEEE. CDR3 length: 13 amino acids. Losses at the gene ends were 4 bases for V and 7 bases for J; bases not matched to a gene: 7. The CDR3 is CASSKDRVGEQYV. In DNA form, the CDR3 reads TGTGCCAGCAGCAAGGACAGGGTTGGGGAGCAGTACGTC.

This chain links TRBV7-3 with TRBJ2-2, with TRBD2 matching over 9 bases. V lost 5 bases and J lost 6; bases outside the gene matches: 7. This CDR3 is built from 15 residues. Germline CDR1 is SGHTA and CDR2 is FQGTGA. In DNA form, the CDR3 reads TGTGCCAGCAGCATGGTAGCGGGGGCATCCGGGGAGCTGTTTTTT. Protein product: CASSMVAGASGELFF.

CDR3 amino acids: CASSRRQGPYEQYF. The CDR3 DNA reads as TGTGCCAGCAGCCGAAGACAGGGACCCTACGAGCAGTACTTC. The chain has TRBV3-1 (or the pseudogene TRBV3-2) and TRBJ2-7; 7 bases map to TRBD1. Germline V CDR1 and CDR2: LGHDT, YNNKEL (reference sequence). CDR3 length equals 14 residues. V was clipped by 4 bases and J by 2 bases; unmatched bases: 5.

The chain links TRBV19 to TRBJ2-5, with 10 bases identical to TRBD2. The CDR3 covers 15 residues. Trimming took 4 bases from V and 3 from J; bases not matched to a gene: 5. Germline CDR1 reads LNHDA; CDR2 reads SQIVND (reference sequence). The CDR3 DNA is TGTGCCAGTAGTACCGGGACTAGCGTTAAAGAGACCCAGTACTTC. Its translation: CASSTGTSVKETQYF.

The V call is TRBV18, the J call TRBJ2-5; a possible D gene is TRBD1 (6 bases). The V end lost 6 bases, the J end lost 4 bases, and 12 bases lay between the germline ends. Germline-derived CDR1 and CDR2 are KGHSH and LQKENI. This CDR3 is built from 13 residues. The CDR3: CASSAGQTETQYF. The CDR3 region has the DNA TGTGCCAGCTCGGCAGGACAGACAGAGACCCAGTACTTC.

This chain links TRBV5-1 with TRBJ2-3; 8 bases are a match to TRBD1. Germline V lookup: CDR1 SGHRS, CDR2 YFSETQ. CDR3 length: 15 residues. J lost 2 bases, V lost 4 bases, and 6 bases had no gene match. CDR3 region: CASSVDRADTDTQYF. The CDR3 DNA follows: TGCGCCAGCAGCGTGGACAGGGCCGACACAGATACGCAGTATTTT.

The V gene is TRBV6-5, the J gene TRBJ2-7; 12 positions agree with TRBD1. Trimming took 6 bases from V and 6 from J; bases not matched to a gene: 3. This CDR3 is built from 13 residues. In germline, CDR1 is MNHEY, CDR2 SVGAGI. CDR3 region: CASRLGQGAEQYF. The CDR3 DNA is TGTGCCAGCAGACTGGGACAGGGGGCCGAGCAGTACTTC.

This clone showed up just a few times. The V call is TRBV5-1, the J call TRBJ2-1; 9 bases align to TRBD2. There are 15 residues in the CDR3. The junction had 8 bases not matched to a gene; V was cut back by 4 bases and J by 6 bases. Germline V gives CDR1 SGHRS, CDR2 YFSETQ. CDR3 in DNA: TGCGCCAGCAGCCGTAGCGGGAGCGAGGTCAATGAGCAGTTCTTC. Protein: CASSRSGSEVNEQFF.

Here the CDR3 DNA reads TGCGCCAGCAGCTCCGAAGCGTCGTACAATGAGCAGTTCTTC. Residues: CASSSEASYNEQFF. The V and J genes are TRBV5-1 and TRBJ2-1; D is undetermined. Germline values: CDR1 SGHRS, CDR2 YFSETQ. With 3 bases removed from V and 4 bases from J, the gap between germline ends came to 11 bases. The CDR3 covers 14 residues.

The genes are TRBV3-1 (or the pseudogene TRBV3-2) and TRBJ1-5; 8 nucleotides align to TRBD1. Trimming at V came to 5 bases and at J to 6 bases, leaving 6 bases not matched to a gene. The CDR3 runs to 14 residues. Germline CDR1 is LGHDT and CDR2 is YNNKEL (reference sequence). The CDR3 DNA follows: TGTGCCAGCAGCAACGGACAGGGAGGTCAGCCCCAGCATTTT. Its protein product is CASSNGQGGQPQHF.

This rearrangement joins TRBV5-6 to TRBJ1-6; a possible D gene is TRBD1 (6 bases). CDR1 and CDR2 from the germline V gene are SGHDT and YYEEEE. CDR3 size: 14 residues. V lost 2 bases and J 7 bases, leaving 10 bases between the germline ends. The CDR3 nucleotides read TGTGCCAGCAGCTTACAGGGTCAGAATTCACCCCTCCACTTT. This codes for CASSLQGQNSPLHF.

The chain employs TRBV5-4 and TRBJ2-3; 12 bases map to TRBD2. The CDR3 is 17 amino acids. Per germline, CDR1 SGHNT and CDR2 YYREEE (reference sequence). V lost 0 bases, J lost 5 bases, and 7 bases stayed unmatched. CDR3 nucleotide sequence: TGTGCCAGCAGCTTGGCCGGTACTAGCGGGGGGAGAGATACGCAGTATTTT. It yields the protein CASSLAGTSGGRDTQYF.

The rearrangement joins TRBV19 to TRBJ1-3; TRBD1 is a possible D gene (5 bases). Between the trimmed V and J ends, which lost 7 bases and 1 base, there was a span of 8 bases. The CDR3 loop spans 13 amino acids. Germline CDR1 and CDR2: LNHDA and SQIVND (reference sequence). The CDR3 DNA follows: TGTGCCAGTATCCCAGGGTCTGGAAACACCATATATTTT. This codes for CASIPGSGNTIYF.

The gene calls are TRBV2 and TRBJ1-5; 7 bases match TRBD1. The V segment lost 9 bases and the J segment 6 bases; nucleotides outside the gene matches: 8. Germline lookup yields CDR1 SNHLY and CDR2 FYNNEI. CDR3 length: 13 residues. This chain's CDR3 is CASCKGAGQPQHF. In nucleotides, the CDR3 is TGTGCCAGTTGTAAGGGGGCTGGTCAGCCCCAGCATTTT.

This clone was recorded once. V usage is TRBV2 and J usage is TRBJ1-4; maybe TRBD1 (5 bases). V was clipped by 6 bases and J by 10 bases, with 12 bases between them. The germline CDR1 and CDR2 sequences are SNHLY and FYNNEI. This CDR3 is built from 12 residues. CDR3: CASSRQYGKLFF. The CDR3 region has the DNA TGTGCCAGCAGCCGACAGTACGGAAAACTGTTTTTT.

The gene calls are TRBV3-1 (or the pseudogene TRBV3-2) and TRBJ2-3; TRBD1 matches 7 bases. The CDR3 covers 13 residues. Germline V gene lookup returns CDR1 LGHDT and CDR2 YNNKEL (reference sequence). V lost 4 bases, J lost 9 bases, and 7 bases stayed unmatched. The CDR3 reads CASSLGTVWTQYF. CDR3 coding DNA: TGTGCCAGCAGCCTCGGGACAGTTTGGACGCAGTATTTT.

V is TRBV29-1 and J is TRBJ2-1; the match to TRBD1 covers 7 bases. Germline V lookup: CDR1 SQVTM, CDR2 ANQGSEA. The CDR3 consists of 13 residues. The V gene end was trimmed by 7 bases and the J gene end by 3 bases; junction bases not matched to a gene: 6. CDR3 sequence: CSGTGGYYNEQFF. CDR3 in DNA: TGCAGCGGGACAGGAGGTTACTACAATGAGCAGTTCTTC.

The CDR3 region is CASSYPLPDTQYF. The CDR3 coding sequence is TGTGCCAGCAGTTACCCCCTCCCAGATACGCAGTATTTT. V and J are TRBV6-2 or TRBV6-3 and TRBJ2-3; D remains unclear. Germline-derived CDR1 and CDR2 are MNHEY and SVGEGT. With 2 bases removed from V and 4 bases from J, the gap between germline ends came to 7 bases. The CDR3 is made up of 13 amino acids.

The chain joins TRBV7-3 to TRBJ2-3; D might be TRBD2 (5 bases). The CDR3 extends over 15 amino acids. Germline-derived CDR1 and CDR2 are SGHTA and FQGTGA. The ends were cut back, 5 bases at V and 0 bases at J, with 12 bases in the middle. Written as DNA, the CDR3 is TGTGCCAGCAGCGCCCGGACTGCTAGCACAGATACGCAGTATTTT. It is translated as CASSARTASTDTQYF.

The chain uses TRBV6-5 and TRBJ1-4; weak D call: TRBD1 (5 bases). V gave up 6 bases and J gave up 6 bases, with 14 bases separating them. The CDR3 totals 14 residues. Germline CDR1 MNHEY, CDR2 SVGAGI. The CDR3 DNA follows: TGTGCCAGCAGGCGGAGGGGCCAGGATGAAAAACTGTTTTTT. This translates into CASRRRGQDEKLFF.

The CDR3 here is CASSLSDRDFGYTF. For the CDR3, the DNA is TGTGCCAGCAGCTTAAGTGACAGGGACTTTGGCTACACCTTC. The chain joins TRBV11-2 to TRBJ1-2; 7 nucleotides line up with TRBD1. Per the germline V gene, CDR1 is SGHAT and CDR2 is FQNNGV. The CDR3 is made up of 14 amino acids. V was pared by 2 bases and J by 7 bases, with 7 bases of the junction left unmatched.

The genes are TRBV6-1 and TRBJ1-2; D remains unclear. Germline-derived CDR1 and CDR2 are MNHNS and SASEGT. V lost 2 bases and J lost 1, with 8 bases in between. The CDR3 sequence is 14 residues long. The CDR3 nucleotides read TGTGCCAGCAGTGAAAGGAGTCTTAACTATGGCTACACCTTC. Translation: CASSERSLNYGYTF.